Listed below are T cell receptor beta chains from one sample, sequenced in a study of regulatory T cells in long-lasting Graves disease. TCRdb reprocessed the multiplex PCR reads via MiXCR and lists one record per CDR3 protein. The sample comprises over 350,000 distinct CDR3 sequences, around 20% of which are singletons, and around 20% rests with the top ten. Sequences were derived from peripheral blood mononuclear cells (PBMCs), sampled when the disease was refractory, from a patient treated with antithyroid drugs. The source of these receptors is a female donor with Graves disease. The CDR3 runs from the conserved cysteine through the conserved F or W. D genes are given only for firm matches. Where a row states a size, it is once, few, many or the class of an expanded clone; other rows omit it.

clone_size	v_call	j_call	d_call	cdr3_aa	cdr3_nt
few	TRBV14	TRBJ1-6	.	CASSQKTDYNSPLHF	TGTGCCAGCAGCCAGAAGACAGATTATAATTCACCCCTCCACTTT
.	TRBV7-9	TRBJ2-2	.	CASSPRDWRTNTGELFF	TGTGCCAGCAGCCCACGGGACTGGCGAACGAACACCGGGGAGCTGTTTTTT
many	TRBV7-3	TRBJ2-7	TRBD1	CASSGITGDGTGQYF	TGTGCCAGCAGCGGAATAACAGGGGACGGTACGGGGCAGTACTTC
few	TRBV10-3	TRBJ2-5	.	CAISATGRYQETQYF	TGTGCCATCAGTGCCACCGGACGGTACCAAGAGACCCAGTACTTC
few	TRBV11-2	TRBJ2-5	.	CASSLGPYAGETQYF	TGTGCCAGCAGCTTAGGGCCGTATGCCGGAGAGACCCAGTACTTC
few	TRBV28	TRBJ2-1	.	CASSLSTGGLGNEQFF	TGTGCCAGCAGTTTATCGACCGGGGGATTGGGGAATGAGCAGTTCTTC
many	TRBV20-1	TRBJ1-1	.	CSAKRVEAFF	TGCAGTGCTAAAAGAGTTGAAGCTTTCTTT
.	TRBV5-1	TRBJ2-1	TRBD1	CASSEWDSDNEQFF	TGTGCCAGCAGCGAATGGGACAGTGACAATGAGCAGTTCTTC
many	TRBV5-6	TRBJ1-1	.	CASSLPVGGNTEAFF	TGTGCCAGCAGCCTCCCAGTAGGGGGGAACACTGAAGCTTTCTTT
many	TRBV6-1	TRBJ1-2	.	CASSRRQEGYGYTF	TGTGCCAGCAGCCGAAGACAGGAAGGCTATGGCTACACCTTC
many	TRBV7-2	TRBJ2-7	TRBD1	CASSPRAGGNSYEQYF	TGTGCCAGCAGCCCAAGAGCAGGGGGAAACTCCTACGAGCAGTACTTC
few	TRBV6-2/TRBV6-3	TRBJ1-2	TRBD1	CASRRDSLDYGYTF	TGTGCCAGCAGACGGGACAGCCTAGACTATGGCTACACCTTC
few	TRBV6-1	TRBJ1-5	TRBD1	CASWDRGAGNQPQHF	TGTGCCAGCTGGGACAGGGGTGCGGGCAATCAGCCCCAGCATTTT
.	TRBV20-1	TRBJ1-1	.	CSVHLGPANTEAFF	TGCAGTGTCCACTTAGGACCCGCGAACACTGAAGCTTTCTTT
.	TRBV27	TRBJ2-7	.	CASGSGSTYEQYF	TGTGCCAGTGGTTCAGGGTCAACCTACGAGCAGTACTTC
.	TRBV19	TRBJ2-1	TRBD1	CASSIVGQGNQSTYNEQFF	TGTGCCAGTAGTATTGTGGGACAGGGTAATCAGTCGACCTACAATGAGCAGTTCTTC
many	TRBV7-2	TRBJ2-7	.	CASSLKSGPYEQYF	TGTGCCAGCAGCTTAAAAAGCGGGCCATACGAGCAGTACTTC
.	TRBV19	TRBJ1-1	.	CASSITTMNTEAFF	TGTGCCAGTAGTATAACGACAATGAACACTGAAGCTTTCTTT
.	TRBV6-2/TRBV6-3	TRBJ1-1	TRBD1	CASSYSLDRVTEAFF	TGTGCCAGCAGTTACTCCCTCGACAGGGTGACTGAAGCTTTCTTT
.	TRBV3-1	TRBJ2-5	.	CASSRSSGYQETQYF	TGTGCCAGCAGCCGGTCGAGCGGGTACCAAGAGACCCAGTACTTC
.	TRBV28	TRBJ2-1	TRBD2	CASTLLAGAYNEQFF	TGTGCCAGCACCCTACTAGCGGGAGCCTACAATGAGCAGTTCTTC
many	TRBV27	TRBJ1-1	.	CASKVNSQNTEAFF	TGTGCCAGCAAAGTGAACAGCCAAAACACTGAAGCTTTCTTT
few	TRBV6-1	TRBJ2-7	.	CASSYPPYEQYF	TGTGCCAGCAGTTACCCCCCTTACGAGCAGTACTTC
few	TRBV20-1	TRBJ2-2	.	CSAGPGLPAGELFF	TGCAGTGCCGGACCGGGACTCCCCGCCGGGGAGCTGTTTTTT
.	TRBV20-1	TRBJ2-3	TRBD2	CSALGLLSTDTQYF	TGCAGTGCCTTGGGACTACTGAGCACAGATACGCAGTATTTT
few	TRBV6-2/TRBV6-3	TRBJ2-7	.	CASSELAEQYF	TGTGCCAGCAGTGAATTGGCCGAGCAGTACTTC
many	TRBV28	TRBJ1-2	.	CASLGNYGYTF	TGTGCCAGCTTAGGGAACTATGGCTACACCTTC
.	TRBV29-1	TRBJ2-3	TRBD1	CSVIPDREAGDTQYF	TGCAGCGTTATCCCGGACAGGGAGGCAGGAGATACGCAGTATTTT
many	TRBV28	TRBJ2-7	.	CASSSWTTTYEQYF	TGTGCCAGCAGTTCCTGGACGACGACCTACGAGCAGTACTTC
.	TRBV30	TRBJ2-3	.	CAWSVTDTQYF	TGTGCCTGGAGTGTTACAGATACGCAGTATTTT
many	TRBV11-2	TRBJ2-5	TRBD2	CASSSLAGVGQETQYF	TGTGCCAGCAGCTCCTTAGCGGGAGTGGGACAAGAGACCCAGTACTTC